The entry that follows covers one TCR beta chain sequence. Repertoires were generated with immunoSEQ multiplex PCR, while TCRdb's copy carries only in-frame clones and drops some. Found here are over 100,000 clones, around 91% of them singletons; the top ten hold about 0.55%. This entry is derived from a study of OX40 agonist ivuxolimab in advanced cancers. Study-level information: Prior checkpoint blockade (anti-PD-1, anti-PD-L1 or anti-CTLA-4) was permitted; under 50% had it.

With 5 bases removed from V and 10 bases from J, the gap between germline ends came to 11 bases. Germline V gives CDR1 SGHTA, CDR2 FQGNSA. The CDR3 extends over 11 amino acids. The sample consisted of CD4+ or CD8+ T cells sorted from blood, taken in a trial of the OX40 agonist ivuxolimab. This sequence originates from an adult with an advanced solid tumor such as melanoma, head and neck, liver or kidney cancer. The chain recombines TRBV7-2 with TRBJ1-1; D possibly corresponds to TRBD1 (6 bases). This CDR3 is CASSRGGGAFF. CDR3 DNA sequence: TGTGCCAGCAGCCGAGGGGGGGGAGCTTTCTTT.